This entry lists 2 T cell receptor beta chains sequenced from one sample in a study of T cell responses to AZD1222 COVID-19 vaccine. The method was immunoSEQ multiplex PCR; TCRdb's version includes in-frame clones alone and lacks a portion of them. The top ten clones hold under 1.5% of a sample with tens of thousands of clones, 87% of them seen once. The material sequenced was peripheral blood, taken 28 days after the second AZD1222 dose. These receptor sequences come from an adult who received the AZD1222 COVID-19 vaccine.

The chain employs TRBV6-2 or TRBV6-3 and TRBJ2-1, with D hard to call. Per the germline V gene, CDR1 is MNHEY and CDR2 is SVGEGT. The CDR3 is made up of 15 amino acids. The V end was cut by 6 bases, the J end by 6 bases, with 18 bases between. CDR3 sequence reads: CASSTGPPDGNEQFF. Here the CDR3 DNA reads TGTGCCAGCAGCACCGGACCCCCGGACGGCAATGAGCAGTTCTTC.

V is TRBV28 and J is TRBJ2-4; D may be TRBD1 (6 bases). From germline, CDR1 is MDHEN and CDR2 SYDVKM. The CDR3 sequence is 18 residues long. V was clipped by 6 bases and J by 7 bases, with 28 bases between them. The CDR3, as DNA: TGTGCCAGCAGCGAGACCACAGGGCTCAGCCTCAAGAAGAACATTCAGTACTTC. Translated: CASSETTGLSLKKNIQYF.